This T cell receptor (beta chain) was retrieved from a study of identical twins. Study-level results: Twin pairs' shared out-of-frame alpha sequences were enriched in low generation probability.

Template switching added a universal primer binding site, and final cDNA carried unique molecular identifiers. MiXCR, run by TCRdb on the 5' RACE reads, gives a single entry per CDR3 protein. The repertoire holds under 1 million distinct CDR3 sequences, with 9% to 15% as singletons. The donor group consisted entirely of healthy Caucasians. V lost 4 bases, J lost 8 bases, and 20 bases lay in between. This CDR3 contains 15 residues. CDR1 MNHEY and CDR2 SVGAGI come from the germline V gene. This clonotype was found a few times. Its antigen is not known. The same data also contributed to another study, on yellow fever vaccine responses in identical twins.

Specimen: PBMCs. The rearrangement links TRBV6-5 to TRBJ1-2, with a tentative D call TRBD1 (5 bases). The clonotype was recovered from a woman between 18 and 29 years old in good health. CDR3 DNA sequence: TGTGCCAGCAGTTCCCGTTATGACAGAATCGGAGGCTACACCTTC. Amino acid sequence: CASSSRYDRIGGYTF.